This TCR beta chain was identified in a study of patients and donors after allogeneic stem cell transplantation. The CDR3 length is 12 residues. Trimming removed 5 bases at V and 8 bases at J, with 9 bases between. CDR1 is SGHAT and CDR2 is FQDESV in the germline V gene (reference sequence). TCRdb itself ran the RT-PCR reads through MiXCR, one entry per CDR3 protein. The sample contains roughly 880,000 distinct CDR3 sequences, about a sixth of which appear only once. Sequencing was performed on blood, either unsorted or a sorted T cell fraction (not recorded which). The genes are TRBV11-1 and TRBJ2-2, with D uncertain. This sequence was found in a human donor who was either an allogeneic HSCT recipient or a stem cell or donor lymphocyte infusion donor (not recorded which). It is not recorded whose cells these are; they may come from a transplant donor. The CDR3, as DNA: TGTGCCAGCAGCCCTGACGGAGGGGAGCTGTTTTTT. Translation: CASSPDGGELFF.